Each of the 7 T cell receptor beta chains below was sequenced from the same sample in a study of cytomegalovirus exposure and HLA in healthy donors. Vbeta (60) and Jbeta (13) primers were used in the PCR. Measured with immunoSEQ multiplex PCR; TCRdb has only the in-frame clones, and not every one. The sample records nearly 110,000 clones, less than 85% being singletons. Material for sequencing was PBMCs. The source of these receptors is a woman in her forties in good health and CMV-seropositive.

The V gene is TRBV6-6, the J gene TRBJ2-1, with D perhaps TRBD2 (6 bases). Germline lookup yields CDR1 MNHNY and CDR2 SVGAGI (reference sequence). The CDR3 is 15 residues long. The V end lost 6 bases, the J end lost 0 bases, and 12 bases lay between the germline ends. This CDR3 is CASRPGGPSYNEQFF. The CDR3 nucleotides are TGTGCCAGCAGACCCGGGGGTCCCTCCTACAATGAGCAGTTCTTC.

The chain employs TRBV6-6 and TRBJ2-7, with TRBD1 identical over 7 bases. V trimming: 7 bases; J trimming: 3 bases; junction bases outside the gene matches: 15. CDR1 and CDR2 (germline): MNHNY, SVGAGI (reference sequence). The CDR3 sequence is 16 residues long. The CDR3 sequence: CASTKAQGTELYEQYF. In nucleotides, the CDR3 is TGTGCCAGCACGAAAGCCCAAGGGACAGAACTCTACGAGCAGTACTTC.

The chain employs TRBV6-5 and TRBJ2-7; a weak D match, TRBD2 (6 bases). The CDR3 covers 14 residues. Trimming removed 6 bases at V and 3 bases at J, with 15 bases between. Germline V lookup: CDR1 MNHEY, CDR2 SVGAGI. CDR3 in amino acids: CASSRLETSYEQYF. The CDR3 region has the DNA TGTGCCAGCAGCCGACTAGAGACGAGCTACGAGCAGTACTTC.

This clone was seen a handful of times. This chain connects TRBV4-1 to TRBJ1-1; no definite D call. The CDR3 extends over 14 amino acids. The germline gives CDR1 MGHRA, CDR2 YSYEKL. The V and J ends lost 7 bases and 1 base respectively, with 13 bases between them. CDR3 sequence: CASTTNRGNTEAFF. CDR3 bases: TGCGCCAGCACAACAAATCGGGGGAACACTGAAGCTTTCTTT.

The chain is built from TRBV18 and TRBJ1-2; TRBD1 matches at 7 bases. The CDR3 loop spans 12 amino acids. The trim removed 3 bases at V and 9 bases at J, leaving 4 bases unmatched. Looked up from germline, CDR1 is KGHSH and CDR2 is LQKENI. Here the CDR3 reads CASSPDRDRYTF. CDR3 nucleotides: TGTGCCAGCTCACCCGACAGGGATCGCTACACCTTC.

CDR3 sequence reads: CASSESTGGSEKLFF. Written as DNA, the CDR3 is TGTGCCAGCAGTGAATCAACAGGGGGGTCCGAAAAACTGTTTTTT. This chain links TRBV6-1 with TRBJ1-4, with 8 bases lining up with TRBD1. The CDR3 runs to 15 residues. Trimming at V came to 2 bases and at J to 8 bases, leaving 7 bases not matched to a gene. The germline gives CDR1 MNHNS, CDR2 SASEGT.

The rearrangement links TRBV5-4 to TRBJ2-7; D possibly corresponds to TRBD2 (5 bases). Germline-derived CDR1 and CDR2 are SGHNT and YYREEE (reference sequence). Trimming removed 0 bases at V and 2 bases at J, with 12 bases between. The CDR3 is made up of 15 amino acids. The CDR3 region is CASSLAVEGTYEQYF. CDR3 DNA sequence: TGTGCCAGCAGCTTGGCCGTAGAGGGTACCTACGAGCAGTACTTC.